This T cell receptor (beta chain) was sequenced during a study of tumor-infiltrating lymphocytes in primary liver carcinoma. The study, taken as a whole, reports: Tumor tissue displayed a significantly greater top-250-clone fraction than blood (p = 0.039). Tumor-adjacent and tumor-blood pairs displayed less overlap than did pairs of tumor regions.

To note about this clonotype: Its antigen is undetermined.

Total RNA and DNA came together from around 20-30 mg of bulk tissue without cell sorting. Surgery removed the patients' primary liver carcinoma. The input was roughly 0.5 ug total RNA; TCR beta cDNA was made from it with a constant-region primer. Generation of the TCR beta libraries relied on three nested multiplex PCR rounds using slightly modified ARM-PCR. TRBV1-TRBV30 forward primers and a C-beta reverse primer were used in the first two PCR rounds, which each ran for approximately 11 cycles. TCRdb passed the multiplex PCR reads through MiXCR, listing each CDR3 protein once. Of approximately 120,000 distinct CDR3 sequences in the sample, 64% were seen once. V was shortened by 4 bases and J by 4 bases, with 10 bases between the two germline ends. CDR3 length: 13 residues. Germline-derived CDR1 and CDR2 are SGHAT and FQNNGV.

Sequenced: liver tumor tissue from sampling region 3. Noted subset: tumor region T3, left-lateral pole. The chain combines TRBV11-2 with TRBJ1-1; weak D call: TRBD1 (5 bases). The source is a woman in her sixties with primary liver carcinoma and hepatitis B virus infection. CDR3 residues: CASSSQVITEAFF. CDR3 DNA sequence: TGTGCCAGCAGCTCACAGGTTATCACTGAAGCTTTCTTT. The variable domain in full, with the rest retrieved from reference TRBV11-2 and TRBJ1-1, is EAGVAQSPRYKIIEKRQSVAFWCNPISGHATLYWYQQILGQGPKLLIQFQNNGVVDDSQLPKDRFSAERLKGVDSTLKIQPAKLEDSAVYLCASSSQVITEAFFGQGTRLTVV.